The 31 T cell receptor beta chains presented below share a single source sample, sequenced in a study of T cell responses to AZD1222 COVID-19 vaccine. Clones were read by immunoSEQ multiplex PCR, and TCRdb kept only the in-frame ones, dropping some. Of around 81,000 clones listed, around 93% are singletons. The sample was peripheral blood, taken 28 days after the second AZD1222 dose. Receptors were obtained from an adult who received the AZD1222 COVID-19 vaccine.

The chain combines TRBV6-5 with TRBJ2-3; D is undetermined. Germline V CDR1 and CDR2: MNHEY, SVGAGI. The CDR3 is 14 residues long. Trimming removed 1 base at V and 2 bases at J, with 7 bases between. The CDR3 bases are TGTGCCAGCAGTTACTTACCCTACACAGATACGCAGTATTTT. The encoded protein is CASSYLPYTDTQYF.

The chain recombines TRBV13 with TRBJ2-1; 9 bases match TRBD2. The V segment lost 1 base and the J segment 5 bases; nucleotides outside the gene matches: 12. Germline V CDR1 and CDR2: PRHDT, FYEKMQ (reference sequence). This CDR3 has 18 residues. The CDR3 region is CASSLAPLSGSLNNEQFF. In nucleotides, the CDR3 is TGTGCCAGCAGCTTAGCCCCCCTTAGCGGGAGTCTCAACAATGAGCAGTTCTTC.

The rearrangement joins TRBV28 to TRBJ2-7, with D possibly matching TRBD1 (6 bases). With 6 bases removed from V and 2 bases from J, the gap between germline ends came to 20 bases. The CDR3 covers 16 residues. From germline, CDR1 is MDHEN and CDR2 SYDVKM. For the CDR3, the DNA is TGTGCCAGCAGCTCCCCGGGACAAGGCTCACCCTACGAGCAGTACTTC. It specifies CASSSPGQGSPYEQYF.

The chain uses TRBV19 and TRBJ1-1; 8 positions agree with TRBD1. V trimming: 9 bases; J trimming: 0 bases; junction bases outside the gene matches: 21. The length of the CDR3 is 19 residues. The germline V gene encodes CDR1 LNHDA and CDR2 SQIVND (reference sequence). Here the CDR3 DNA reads TGTGCCAGCCCCCGGACAGGGACGCTTTTGGGCCCAATGAACACTGAAGCTTTCTTT. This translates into CASPRTGTLLGPMNTEAFF.

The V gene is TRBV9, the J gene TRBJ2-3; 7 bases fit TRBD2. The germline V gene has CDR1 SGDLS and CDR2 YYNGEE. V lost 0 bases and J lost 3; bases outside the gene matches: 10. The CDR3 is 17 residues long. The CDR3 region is CASSVAAGDPFTDTQYF. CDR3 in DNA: TGTGCCAGCAGCGTAGCCGCGGGGGACCCCTTTACAGATACGCAGTATTTT. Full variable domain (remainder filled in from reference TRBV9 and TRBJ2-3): DSGVTQTPKHLITATGQRVTLRCSPRSGDLSVYWYQQSLDQGLQFLIQYYNGEERAKGNILERFSAQQFPDLHSELNLSSLELGDSALYFCASSVAAGDPFTDTQYFGPGTRLTVL.

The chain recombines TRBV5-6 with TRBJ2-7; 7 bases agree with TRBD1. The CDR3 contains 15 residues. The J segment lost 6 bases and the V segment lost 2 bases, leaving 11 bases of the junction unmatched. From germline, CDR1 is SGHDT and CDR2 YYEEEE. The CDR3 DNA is TGTGCCAGCAGCTTCGTGGGGCAAGGGGGCATCGAGCAGTACTTC. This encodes CASSFVGQGGIEQYF.

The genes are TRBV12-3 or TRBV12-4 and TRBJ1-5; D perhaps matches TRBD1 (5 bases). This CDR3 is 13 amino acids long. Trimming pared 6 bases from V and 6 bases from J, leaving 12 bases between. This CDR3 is CASSLQRGQPQHF. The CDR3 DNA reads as TGTGCCAGCAGCTTACAAAGGGGTCAGCCCCAGCATTTT.

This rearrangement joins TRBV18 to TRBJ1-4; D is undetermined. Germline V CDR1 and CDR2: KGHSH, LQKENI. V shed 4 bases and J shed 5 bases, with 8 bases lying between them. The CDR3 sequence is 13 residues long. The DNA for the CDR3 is TGTGCCAGCTCACGAGGAACCAATGAAAAACTGTTTTTT. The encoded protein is CASSRGTNEKLFF.

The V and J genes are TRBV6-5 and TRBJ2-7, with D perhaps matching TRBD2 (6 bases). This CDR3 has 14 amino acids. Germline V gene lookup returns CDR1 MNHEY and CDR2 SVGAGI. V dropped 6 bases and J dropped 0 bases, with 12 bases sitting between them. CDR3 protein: CASSLGRSSYEQYF. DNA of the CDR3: TGTGCCAGCAGCCTTGGGAGGAGCTCCTACGAGCAGTACTTC.

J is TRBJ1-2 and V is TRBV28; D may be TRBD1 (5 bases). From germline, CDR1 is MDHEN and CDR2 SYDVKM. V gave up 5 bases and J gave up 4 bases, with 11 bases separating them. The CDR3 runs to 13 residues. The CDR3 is CASSRGLGYGYTF. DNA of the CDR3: TGTGCCAGCAGTAGGGGTTTGGGCTATGGCTACACCTTC.

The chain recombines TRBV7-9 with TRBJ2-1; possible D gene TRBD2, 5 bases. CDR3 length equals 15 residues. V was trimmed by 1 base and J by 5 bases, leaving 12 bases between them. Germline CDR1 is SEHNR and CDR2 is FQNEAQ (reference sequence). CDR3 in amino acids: CASSLVRAQDNEQFF. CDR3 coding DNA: TGTGCCAGCAGCTTAGTGAGGGCCCAGGACAATGAGCAGTTCTTC.

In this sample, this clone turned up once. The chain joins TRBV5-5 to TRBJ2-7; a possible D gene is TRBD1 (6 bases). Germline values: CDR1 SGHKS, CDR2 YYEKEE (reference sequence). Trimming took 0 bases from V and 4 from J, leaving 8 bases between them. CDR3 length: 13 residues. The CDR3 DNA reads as TGTGCCAGCAGCTTGGGGACAGAGTACGAGCAGTACTTC. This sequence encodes CASSLGTEYEQYF.

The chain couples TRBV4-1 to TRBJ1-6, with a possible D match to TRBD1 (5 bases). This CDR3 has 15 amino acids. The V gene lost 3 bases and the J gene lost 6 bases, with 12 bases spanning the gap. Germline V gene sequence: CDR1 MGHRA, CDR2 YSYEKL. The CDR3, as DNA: TGCGCCAGCAGCCACCGGGACGGAAGTAATTCACCCCTCCACTTT. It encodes CASSHRDGSNSPLHF.

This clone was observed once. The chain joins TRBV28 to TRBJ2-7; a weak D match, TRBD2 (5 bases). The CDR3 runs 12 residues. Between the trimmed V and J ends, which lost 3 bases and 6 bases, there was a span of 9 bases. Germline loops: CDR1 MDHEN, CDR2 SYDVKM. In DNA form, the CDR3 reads TGTGCCAGCAGTTTGAGGGTTGGCGAGCAGTACTTC. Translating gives CASSLRVGEQYF.

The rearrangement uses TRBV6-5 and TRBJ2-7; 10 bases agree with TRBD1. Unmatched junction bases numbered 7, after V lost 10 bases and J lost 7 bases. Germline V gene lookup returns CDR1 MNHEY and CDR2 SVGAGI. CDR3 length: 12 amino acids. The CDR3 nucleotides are TGTGCCACCAGACAGGGGGCGAAGGAGCAGTACTTC. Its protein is CATRQGAKEQYF.

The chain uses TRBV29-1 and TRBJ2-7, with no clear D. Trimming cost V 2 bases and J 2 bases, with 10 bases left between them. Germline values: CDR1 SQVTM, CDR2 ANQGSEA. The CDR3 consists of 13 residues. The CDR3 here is CSVESHGTYEQYF. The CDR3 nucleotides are TGCAGCGTTGAAAGCCACGGTACCTACGAGCAGTACTTC.

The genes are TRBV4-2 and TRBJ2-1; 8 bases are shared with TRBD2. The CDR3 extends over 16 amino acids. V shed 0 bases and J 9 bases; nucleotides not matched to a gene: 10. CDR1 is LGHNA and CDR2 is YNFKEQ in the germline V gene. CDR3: CASSQEREVSLGEQFF. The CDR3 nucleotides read TGTGCCAGCAGCCAAGAGCGGGAGGTTAGTTTGGGTGAGCAGTTCTTC.

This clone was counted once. This chain's CDR3 is CASSGDATNEKLFF. For the CDR3, the DNA is TGTGCCAGCAGCGGAGATGCAACTAATGAAAAACTGTTTTTT. The chain recombines TRBV9 with TRBJ1-4, with no clear D. CDR3 length: 14 amino acids. From germline, CDR1 is SGDLS and CDR2 YYNGEE. Trimming removed 3 bases from V and 0 bases from J, with 6 bases in between.

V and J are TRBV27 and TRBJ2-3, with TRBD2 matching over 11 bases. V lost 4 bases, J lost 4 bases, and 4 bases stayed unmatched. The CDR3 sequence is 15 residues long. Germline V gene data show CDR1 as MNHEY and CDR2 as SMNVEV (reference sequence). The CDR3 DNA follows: TGTGCCAGCAGTTATAGCGGGAGGGCCCCAGATACGCAGTATTTT. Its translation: CASSYSGRAPDTQYF.

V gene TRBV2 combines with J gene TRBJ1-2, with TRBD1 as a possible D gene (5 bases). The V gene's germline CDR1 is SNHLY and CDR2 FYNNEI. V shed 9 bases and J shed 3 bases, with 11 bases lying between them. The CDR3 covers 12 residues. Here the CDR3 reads CARSGTDYGYTF. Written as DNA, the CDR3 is TGTGCCAGATCCGGGACGGACTATGGCTACACCTTC.

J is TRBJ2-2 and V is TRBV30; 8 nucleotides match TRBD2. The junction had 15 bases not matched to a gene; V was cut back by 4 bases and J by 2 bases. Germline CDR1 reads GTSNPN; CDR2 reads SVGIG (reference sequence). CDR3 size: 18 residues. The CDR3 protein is CAWTLAGGSILNTGELFF. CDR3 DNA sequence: TGTGCCTGGACTTTGGCGGGGGGATCGATACTAAACACCGGGGAGCTGTTTTTT.

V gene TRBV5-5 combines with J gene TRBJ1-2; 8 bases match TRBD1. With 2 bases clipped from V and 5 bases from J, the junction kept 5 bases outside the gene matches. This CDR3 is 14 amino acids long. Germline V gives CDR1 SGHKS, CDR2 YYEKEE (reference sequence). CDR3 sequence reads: CASSLGQGGYGYTF. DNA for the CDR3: TGTGCCAGCAGCTTAGGACAGGGTGGGTATGGCTACACCTTC.

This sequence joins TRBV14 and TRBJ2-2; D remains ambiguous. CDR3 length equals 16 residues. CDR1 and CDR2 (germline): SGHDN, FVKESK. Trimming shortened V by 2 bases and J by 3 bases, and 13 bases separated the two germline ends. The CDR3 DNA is TGTGCCAGCAGCCAACACCCACCAGGCTACACCGGGGAGCTGTTTTTT. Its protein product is CASSQHPPGYTGELFF.

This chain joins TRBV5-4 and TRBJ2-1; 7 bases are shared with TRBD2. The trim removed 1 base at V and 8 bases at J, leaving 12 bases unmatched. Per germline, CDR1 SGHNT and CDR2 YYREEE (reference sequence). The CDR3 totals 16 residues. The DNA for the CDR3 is TGTGCCAGCAGCTTGCCCCGACTAGCAACCCTAGATGAGCAGTTCTTC. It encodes CASSLPRLATLDEQFF.

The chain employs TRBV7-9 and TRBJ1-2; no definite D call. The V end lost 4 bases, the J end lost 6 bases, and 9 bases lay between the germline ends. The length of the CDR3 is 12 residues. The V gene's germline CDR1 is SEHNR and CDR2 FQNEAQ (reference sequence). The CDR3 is CASSSRQDGYTF. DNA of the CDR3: TGTGCCAGCAGCTCCCGGCAGGATGGCTACACCTTC.

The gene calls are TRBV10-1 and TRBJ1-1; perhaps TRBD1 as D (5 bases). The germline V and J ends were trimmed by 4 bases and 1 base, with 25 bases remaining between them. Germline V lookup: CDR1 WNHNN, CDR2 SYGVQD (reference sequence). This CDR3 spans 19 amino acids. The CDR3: CASSAWVGPDIPKNTEAFF. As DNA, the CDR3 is TGCGCCAGCAGTGCCTGGGTGGGACCTGACATACCGAAGAACACTGAAGCTTTCTTT.

The DNA of the CDR3 is TGCGCCAGCAGCCAAGATGCGGACAGCTCTGGAAACACCATATATTTT. Translating it yields CASSQDADSSGNTIYF. The rearrangement joins TRBV4-3 to TRBJ1-3; a possible D gene is TRBD1 (6 bases). The V and J ends lost 0 bases and 0 bases respectively, with 9 bases between them. The germline CDR1 and CDR2 sequences are LGHNA and YSLEER. The CDR3 runs to 16 residues.

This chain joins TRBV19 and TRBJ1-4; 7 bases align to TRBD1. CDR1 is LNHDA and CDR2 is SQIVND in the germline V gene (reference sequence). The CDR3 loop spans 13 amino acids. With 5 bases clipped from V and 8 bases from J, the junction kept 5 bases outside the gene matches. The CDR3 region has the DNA TGTGCCAGTAGTTACTACAGGGGAGAAAAACTGTTTTTT. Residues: CASSYYRGEKLFF. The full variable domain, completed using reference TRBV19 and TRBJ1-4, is DGGITQSPKYLFRKEGQNVTLSCEQNLNHDAMYWYRQDPGQGLRLIYYSQIVNDFQKGDIAEGYSVSREKKESFPLTVTSAQKNPTAFYLCASSYYRGEKLFFGSGTQLSVL.

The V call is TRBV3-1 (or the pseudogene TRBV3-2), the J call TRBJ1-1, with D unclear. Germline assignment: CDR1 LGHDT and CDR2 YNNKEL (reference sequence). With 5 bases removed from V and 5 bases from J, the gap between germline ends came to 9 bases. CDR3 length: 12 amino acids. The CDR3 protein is CASSYTRTEAFF. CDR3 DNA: TGTGCCAGCAGCTACACACGGACTGAAGCTTTCTTT.

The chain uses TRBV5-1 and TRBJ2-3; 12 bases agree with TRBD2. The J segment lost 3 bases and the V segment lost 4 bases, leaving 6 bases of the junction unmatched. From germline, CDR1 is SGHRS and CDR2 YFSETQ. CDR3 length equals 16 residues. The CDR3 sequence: CASSLNLAGGTDTQYF. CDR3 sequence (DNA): TGCGCCAGCAGCCTCAATCTAGCGGGAGGGACAGATACGCAGTATTTT.

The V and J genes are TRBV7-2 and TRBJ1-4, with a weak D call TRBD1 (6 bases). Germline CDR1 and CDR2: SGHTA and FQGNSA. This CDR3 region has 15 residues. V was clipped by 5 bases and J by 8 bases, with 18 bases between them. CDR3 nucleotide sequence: TGTGCCAGCAGCCCGAATAGGGTAGGGGGGGAAAAACTGTTTTTT. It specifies CASSPNRVGGEKLFF. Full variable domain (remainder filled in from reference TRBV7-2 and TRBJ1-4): GAGVSQSPSNKVTEKGKDVELRCDPISGHTALYWYRQSLGQGLEFLIYFQGNSAPDKSGLPSDRFSAERTGGSVSTLTIQRTQQEDSAVYLCASSPNRVGGEKLFFGSGTQLSVL.